The text below deals with one T cell receptor beta chain. The target antigen is unknown. The data originate from a study of radiotherapy plus CTLA-4 blockade in lung cancer. The overall study: Objective response was observed in around a sixth of patients, and disease control in roughly 30%. Study observations and caveats: TCR clones of tumor origin grew in blood after radiotherapy plus ipilimumab. Dynamics of early blood T cell clones, together with interferon-beta, were reportedly the best predictors of response.

The protocol was immunoSEQ multiplex PCR, while the TCRdb copy is restricted to in-frame clones and leaves out a portion. The sample lists about 83,000 clones; under 80% were seen once. Ipilimumab-mediated CTLA-4 blockade plus focal radiation was given to patients having chemo-refractory metastatic non-small-cell lung cancer. The germline V gene has CDR1 LNHNV and CDR2 YYDKDF (reference sequence). The trim removed 4 bases at V and 6 bases at J, leaving 16 bases unmatched. The CDR3 has 18 residues. This TCR came from a human donor with non-small cell lung cancer who had a partial response to radiotherapy plus ipilimumab. Some clones in this sample may be carry-over from other donors' samples. The chain couples TRBV15 to TRBJ2-3, with TRBD2 identical over 10 bases. The sample in question was peripheral blood, obtained from a patient treated with radiotherapy plus ipilimumab. CDR3 sequence reads: CATSIRPGLAEGMDTQYF. CDR3 DNA sequence: TGTGCCACCAGCATTCGCCCCGGACTAGCGGAGGGGATGGATACGCAGTATTTT. Together with reference TRBV15 and TRBJ2-3, the CDR3 gives the full variable domain: DAMVIQNPRYQVTQFGKPVTLSCSQTLNHNVMYWYQQKSSQAPKLLFHYYDKDFNNEADTPDNFQSRRPNTSFCFLDIRSPGLGDTAMYLCATSIRPGLAEGMDTQYFGPGTRLTVL.